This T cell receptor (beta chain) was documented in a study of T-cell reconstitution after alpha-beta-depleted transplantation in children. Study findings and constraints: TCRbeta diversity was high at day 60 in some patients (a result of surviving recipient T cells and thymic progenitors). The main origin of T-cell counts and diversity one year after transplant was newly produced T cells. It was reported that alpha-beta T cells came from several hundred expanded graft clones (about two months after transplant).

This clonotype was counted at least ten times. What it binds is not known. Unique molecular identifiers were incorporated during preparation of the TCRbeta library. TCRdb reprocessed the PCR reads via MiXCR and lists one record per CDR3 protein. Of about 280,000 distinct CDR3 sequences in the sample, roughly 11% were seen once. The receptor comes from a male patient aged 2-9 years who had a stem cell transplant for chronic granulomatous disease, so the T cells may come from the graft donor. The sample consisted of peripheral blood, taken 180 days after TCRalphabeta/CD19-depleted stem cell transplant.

DNA of the CDR3: TGCAGCGTTGTCCCAGGAGAAGCTTTCTTT. Residues: CSVVPGEAFF. The chain links TRBV29-1 to TRBJ1-1; D remains ambiguous. V lost 4 bases to trimming and J lost 8 bases, with 8 bases between them. This CDR3 has 10 residues. Germline V gene data show CDR1 as SQVTM and CDR2 as ANQGSEA.